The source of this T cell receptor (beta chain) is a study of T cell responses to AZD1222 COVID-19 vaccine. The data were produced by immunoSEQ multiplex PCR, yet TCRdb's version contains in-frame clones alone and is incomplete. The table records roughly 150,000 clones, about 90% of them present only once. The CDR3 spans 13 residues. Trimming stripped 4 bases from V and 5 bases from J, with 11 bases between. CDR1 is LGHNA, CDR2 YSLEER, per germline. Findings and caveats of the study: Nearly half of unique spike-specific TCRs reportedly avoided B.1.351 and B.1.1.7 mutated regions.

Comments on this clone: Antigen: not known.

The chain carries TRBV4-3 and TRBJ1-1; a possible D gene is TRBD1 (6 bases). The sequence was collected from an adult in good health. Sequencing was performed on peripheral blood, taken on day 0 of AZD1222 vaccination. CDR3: CASSPGGETEAFF. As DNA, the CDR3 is TGCGCCAGCAGCCCGGGGGGCGAGACTGAAGCTTTCTTT.